A selection of T cell receptor beta chains follows, all from one sample in a study of blood T cell repertoires in COVID-19. Clones were sequenced by immunoSEQ multiplex PCR, and TCRdb holds only the in-frame ones, with some missing. The sample records about 160,000 clones, 85% being singletons. The sample was peripheral blood. The receptors originated from a human donor with acute or convalescent COVID-19. The donor label of this sample is uncertain. Both conserved end residues are part of each CDR3. A D gene is named only where the DNA matches it firmly. Some rows mark clone size as missing; the rest say once, few, many or name a class of expanded clone.

CDR3aa,CDR3nt,j_gene,v_gene,abundance,d_gene
CASSLDAPQDEQYF,TGCGCCAGCAGCTTGGACGCACCGCAGGACGAGCAGTACTTC,TRBJ2-7,TRBV5-1,NA,NA
CASSYSTEGSSYNEQFF,TGTGCCAGCAGTTACTCGACCGAAGGGAGCTCCTACAATGAGCAGTTCTTC,TRBJ2-1,TRBV6-2/TRBV6-3,NA,NA
CAWSAQGPGSPLHF,TGTGCCTGGAGTGCTCAGGGGCCGGGTTCACCCCTCCACTTT,TRBJ1-6,TRBV30,NA,NA
CASSPTGQSNQPQHF,TGTGCCAGCAGCCCAACGGGACAGAGCAATCAGCCCCAGCATTTT,TRBJ1-5,TRBV7-9,NA,TRBD1
CASSLDVAGDRETQYF,TGCGCCAGCAGCTTGGACGTCGCAGGGGATAGAGAGACCCAGTACTTC,TRBJ2-5,TRBV5-1,once,NA
CASSPTLGQGPSRGF,TGTGCCAGCAGCCCAACGTTGGGACAGGGACCTTCTCGGGGCTTC,TRBJ1-2,TRBV7-9,NA,TRBD1
CASSQEREKQYF,TGTGCCAGCAGCCAAGAACGGGAGAAGCAGTACTTC,TRBJ2-7,TRBV3-1/TRBV3-2,NA,NA
CASTGDGVQPQHF,TGTGCCAGCACCGGAGACGGGGTTCAGCCCCAGCATTTT,TRBJ1-5,TRBV2,NA,NA
CASRKDRVGEKLFF,TGTGCCAGCAGAAAGGACAGGGTGGGGGAAAAACTGTTTTTT,TRBJ1-4,TRBV6-5,NA,TRBD1
CASSSRTGGPSPTNEQFF,TGTGCCAGCAGCTCCCGGACAGGGGGCCCCAGCCCTACCAATGAGCAGTTCTTC,TRBJ2-1,TRBV11-2,NA,TRBD1
CAIGPGLLIGELFF,TGTGCCATTGGACCAGGGTTGTTGATCGGGGAGCTGTTTTTT,TRBJ2-2,TRBV7-8,NA,NA
CASSVERTPNTEAFF,TGTGCCAGCAGCGTAGAAAGGACACCGAACACTGAAGCTTTCTTT,TRBJ1-1,TRBV9,once,NA
CAWSRDRVGGYTF,TGTGCCTGGAGCCGTGACAGGGTGGGTGGCTACACCTTC,TRBJ1-2,TRBV30,NA,TRBD1
CASSLDSNTEAFF,TGTGCCAGCAGCTTGGACTCGAACACTGAAGCTTTCTTT,TRBJ1-1,TRBV5-6,NA,NA
CASSPRPGQGPNNEQFF,TGTGCCAGCAGCCCCCGCCCGGGACAGGGGCCAAACAATGAGCAGTTCTTC,TRBJ2-1,TRBV7-9,NA,TRBD1
CASSGNRVGSYNEQFF,TGTGCCAGCAGCGGTAACAGGGTTGGCTCCTACAATGAGCAGTTCTTC,TRBJ2-1,TRBV5-4,NA,NA
CASSPRTSGGGNEQFF,TGTGCCAGCAGCCCGAGGACTAGCGGGGGGGGGAATGAGCAGTTCTTC,TRBJ2-1,TRBV4-2,NA,TRBD2
CAWSVLGPTDTEAFF,TGTGCCTGGAGTGTACTTGGGCCCACGGACACTGAAGCTTTCTTT,TRBJ1-1,TRBV30,NA,NA
CATSSRQGQPQHF,TGTGCCACCAGCAGCAGGCAGGGCCAGCCCCAGCATTTT,TRBJ1-5,TRBV15,NA,NA
CAISTGQRSPQHF,TGTGCCATCAGCACGGGACAACGGTCACCCCAGCATTTT,TRBJ1-5,TRBV10-3,NA,NA
CASSLKRGGTEAFF,TGTGCCAGCAGCCTTAAACGAGGGGGAACTGAAGCTTTCTTT,TRBJ1-1,TRBV7-2,NA,NA
CASSPGPGSYGYTF,TGTGCCAGCAGTCCTGGCCCGGGGTCCTATGGCTACACCTTC,TRBJ1-2,TRBV5-4,NA,NA
CASSQGTGFNTF,TGTGCCAGCAGCCAAGGGACAGGGTTTAACACCTTC,TRBJ1-2,TRBV3-1/TRBV3-2,NA,TRBD1
CASSLGPGSYGYTF,TGTGCCAGCAGCTTAGGGCCAGGATCCTATGGCTACACCTTC,TRBJ1-2,TRBV7-2,NA,NA
CATRRTTGANNQPQHF,TGTGCCACCAGAAGAACCACAGGGGCGAACAATCAGCCCCAGCATTTT,TRBJ1-5,TRBV15,NA,TRBD1
CASTRTGENTGELFF,TGTGCCAGTACCCGGACAGGGGAGAACACCGGGGAGCTGTTTTTT,TRBJ2-2,TRBV19,NA,TRBD1
CSVAVAGYGYTF,TGCAGCGTTGCGGTCGCAGGGTATGGCTACACCTTC,TRBJ1-2,TRBV29-1,NA,NA
CAISVRGRETQYF,TGTGCCATCAGTGTCAGGGGGCGGGAGACCCAGTACTTC,TRBJ2-5,TRBV10-3,NA,TRBD1
CASSLAGGDNSPLHF,TGTGCCAGCAGCTTGGCCGGGGGAGATAATTCACCCCTCCACTTT,TRBJ1-6,TRBV5-4,NA,NA
CASSSLTSYGYTF,TGTGCCAGCAGTTCGCTGACAAGCTATGGCTACACCTTC,TRBJ1-2,TRBV12-3/TRBV12-4,NA,NA
CASSLESYTEAFF,TGTGCCAGCAGCTTGGAATCCTACACTGAAGCTTTCTTT,TRBJ1-1,TRBV5-5,NA,NA
CASSYHYSPYEQYF,TGTGCCAGCAGTTACCACTACTCCCCCTACGAGCAGTACTTC,TRBJ2-7,TRBV27,NA,NA
CASSLGRVGRPLTDTQYF,TGCGCCAGCAGCTTGGGGCGGGTAGGCCGACCCCTTACAGATACGCAGTATTTT,TRBJ2-3,TRBV5-1,once,NA
CASSSQGTDTQYF,TGTGCCAGCAGTTCTCAGGGGACAGATACGCAGTATTTT,TRBJ2-3,TRBV2,once,NA
CASSVGSSGGALDKNIQYF,TGTGCCAGCAGCGTAGGATCGAGCGGGGGGGCCTTGGACAAAAACATTCAGTACTTC,TRBJ2-4,TRBV9,NA,TRBD2
CASSVSGGRANEKLFF,TGCGCCAGCAGTGTATCAGGGGGGCGGGCTAATGAAAAACTGTTTTTT,TRBJ1-4,TRBV4-1,NA,TRBD1
CASSLVRSDRVDSNQPQHF,TGTGCCAGCAGCTTAGTACGCTCTGACAGGGTAGATAGCAATCAGCCCCAGCATTTT,TRBJ1-5,TRBV7-9,NA,TRBD1
CASSQGQVYSNQPQHF,TGTGCCAGCAGCCAGGGACAGGTCTATAGCAATCAGCCCCAGCATTTT,TRBJ1-5,TRBV5-5,NA,TRBD1
CASSPFGTEAFF,TGTGCCAGCAGCCCCTTCGGCACTGAAGCTTTCTTT,TRBJ1-1,TRBV3-1/TRBV3-2,NA,NA
CASSPGLNYNEQFF,TGTGCCAGCAGTCCAGGGCTAAACTACAATGAGCAGTTCTTC,TRBJ2-1,TRBV6-5,NA,NA
CAISEPGQGRGYTF,TGTGCCATCAGTGAACCGGGACAGGGACGGGGCTACACCTTC,TRBJ1-2,TRBV10-3,NA,TRBD1
CASSTLQGIEAFF,TGTGCCAGCAGCACATTACAGGGAATTGAAGCTTTCTTT,TRBJ1-1,TRBV5-5,NA,NA
CASSLTGPGNTEAFF,TGTGCCAGCAGTCTAACAGGGCCTGGGAACACTGAAGCTTTCTTT,TRBJ1-1,TRBV6-5,NA,NA
CASSPRGQRYNSPLHF,TGTGCCAGCAGCCCCCGGGGACAGCGCTATAATTCACCCCTCCACTTT,TRBJ1-6,TRBV3-1/TRBV3-2,NA,TRBD1
CAWSRQGIGGNTIYF,TGTGCCTGGAGCCGACAGGGTATCGGAGGAAACACCATATATTTT,TRBJ1-3,TRBV30,NA,TRBD1
CASSLVMGQATEQYF,TGCGCCAGCAGCTTGGTTATGGGACAGGCGACCGAGCAGTACTTC,TRBJ2-7,TRBV5-1,NA,TRBD1
CASIAGTGDSGNTIYF,TGTGCCAGCATCGCCGGGACAGGGGATTCAGGAAACACCATATATTTT,TRBJ1-3,TRBV7-8,NA,TRBD1
CASSYGQTSGNTIYF,TGTGCCAGCAGTTACGGACAGACCTCTGGAAACACCATATATTTT,TRBJ1-3,TRBV6-6,NA,NA
CASSPMSRTSGANVLTF,TGTGCCAGCAGCCCCATGAGTCGAACCTCTGGGGCCAACGTCCTGACTTTC,TRBJ2-6,TRBV5-5,NA,NA
CASSQLGLILYGYTF,TGTGCCAGCAGCCAGCTTGGACTTATCCTCTATGGCTACACCTTC,TRBJ1-2,TRBV14,NA,NA
CASSVEGGYNEKLFF,TGTGCCAGCAGCGTAGAGGGAGGATATAATGAAAAACTGTTTTTT,TRBJ1-4,TRBV9,NA,NA
CASSQEQGWYGYTF,TGTGCCAGCAGCCAAGAACAGGGTTGGTATGGCTACACCTTC,TRBJ1-2,TRBV4-2,NA,NA
CASSPDRAYNSPLHF,TGTGCCAGCTCACCAGACAGGGCCTACAATTCACCCCTCCACTTT,TRBJ1-6,TRBV18,NA,TRBD1
CATSRASLGRTNEKLFF,TGTGCCACCAGCAGAGCAAGCCTAGGTAGAACTAATGAAAAACTGTTTTTT,TRBJ1-4,TRBV15,once,NA
CASSLGGRAEAFF,TGTGCCAGCAGCTTAGGTGGCAGGGCTGAAGCTTTCTTT,TRBJ1-1,TRBV7-2,NA,NA
CASSLLRTLNTEAFF,TGTGCCAGCAGCTTACTCCGGACACTGAACACTGAAGCTTTCTTT,TRBJ1-1,TRBV7-2,NA,NA